This T cell receptor (beta chain) was sequenced during a study of radiotherapy plus CTLA-4 blockade in lung cancer. Study-level results: Among reported predictors of response, early blood T cell clone dynamics with interferon-beta performed best.

A note on this clone: Antigen: not known.

TCRdb's copy holds only in-frame clones and misses some; the assay was immunoSEQ multiplex PCR. This repertoire shows around 99,000 clones, 85% to 90% found once; its top ten account for approximately 5%. V was shortened by 2 bases and J by 4 bases, with 7 bases between the two germline ends. The V gene's germline CDR1 is SEHNR and CDR2 FQNEAQ (reference sequence). The CDR3 contains 13 residues. V gene TRBV7-9 combines with J gene TRBJ2-3; D not resolved. This specimen was peripheral blood, taken from a patient treated with radiotherapy plus ipilimumab. The TCR comes from a human donor with non-small cell lung cancer that progressed on radiotherapy plus ipilimumab. This chain's CDR3 is CASSLSGADTQYF. DNA of the CDR3: TGTGCCAGCAGCTTAAGTGGGGCAGATACGCAGTATTTT.